This T cell receptor (beta chain) was captured in a study of Ad26.COV2.S vaccination and SARS-CoV-2 variants. Study background: COV1001, an Ad26.COV2.S trial, supplied this vaccine-arm donor. Study-wide results and caveats: Vaccine recipients posted higher spike-specific TCR breadth than their placebo counterparts. Reported findings describe substantial breadth in spike-specific CD8+ and CD4+ T cell responses following vaccination.

Indicated treatment: some 20 received Ad26.COV2.S at low or high dose, single or two shots; about five received placebo; per-sample allocation not given. Sampling was done on day 63 after the first vaccine or placebo injection. This table comes from immunoSEQ multiplex PCR, and its TCRdb copy is limited to in-frame clones, with some not included. Of approximately 480,000 clones in the sample, around 88% were seen once. CDR3 length: 13 residues. V was trimmed by 1 base and J by 1 base, leaving 4 bases between them. The germline CDR1 and CDR2 sequences are SGHAT and FQNNGV. Notes on this clone: Its target is unknown. This specimen includes other DNA sequences encoding the same CDR3.

The source of this sequence is a person between 18 and 65 years old who received the Ad26.COV2.S COVID-19 vaccine or a placebo. The rearrangement links TRBV11-2 to TRBJ2-5; D unclear. Here the sequenced sample was peripheral blood, taken in a trial of Ad26.COV2.S vaccine versus placebo. CDR3 amino acids: CASSLGFQETQYF. The CDR3 DNA reads as TGTGCCAGCAGCTTAGGGTTCCAAGAGACCCAGTACTTC. The variable domain in full, with the rest retrieved from reference TRBV11-2 and TRBJ2-5, is EAGVAQSPRYKIIEKRQSVAFWCNPISGHATLYWYQQILGQGPKLLIQFQNNGVVDDSQLPKDRFSAERLKGVDSTLKIQPAKLEDSAVYLCASSLGFQETQYFGPGTRLLVL.